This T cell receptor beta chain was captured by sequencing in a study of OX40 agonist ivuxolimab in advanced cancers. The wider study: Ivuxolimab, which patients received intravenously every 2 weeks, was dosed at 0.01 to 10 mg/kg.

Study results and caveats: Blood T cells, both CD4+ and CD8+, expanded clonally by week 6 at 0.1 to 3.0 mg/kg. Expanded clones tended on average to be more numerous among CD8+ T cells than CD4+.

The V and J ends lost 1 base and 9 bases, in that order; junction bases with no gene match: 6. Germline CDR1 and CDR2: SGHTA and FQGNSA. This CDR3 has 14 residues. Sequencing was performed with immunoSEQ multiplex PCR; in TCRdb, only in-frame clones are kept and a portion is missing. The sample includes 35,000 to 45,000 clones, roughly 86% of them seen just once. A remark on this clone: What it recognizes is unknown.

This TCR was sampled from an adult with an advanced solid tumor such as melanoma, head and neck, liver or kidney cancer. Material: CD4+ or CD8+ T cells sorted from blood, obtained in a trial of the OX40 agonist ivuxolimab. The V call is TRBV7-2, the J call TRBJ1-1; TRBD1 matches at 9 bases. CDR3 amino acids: CASSLVVGQGKAFF. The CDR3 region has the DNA TGTGCCAGCAGCTTAGTAGTGGGACAGGGAAAAGCTTTCTTT.